The 19 T cell receptor beta chains listed next were all sequenced from one sample in a study of post-analysis software for immune sequencing data. Their antigens remain unidentified. Study observations and caveats: Comparison of patients with controls showed 4 to 6 TRBV segments more frequent in patients, TRBV5-6, TRBV5-1 and TRBV20-1 among them.

TCR beta cDNA libraries had unique molecular identifiers. Each CDR3 protein is one row after TCRdb ran MiXCR on the PCR reads. The data hold roughly 730,000 distinct CDR3 sequences, with 25% to 30% observed a single time. The material sequenced was blood. The receptor set was obtained from a girl between 5 and 17 years old with multiple sclerosis.

This clonotype was recorded a few times. The genes are TRBV6-5 and TRBJ2-1; D may be TRBD1 (5 bases). The CDR3 contains 14 residues. V lost 2 bases to trimming and J lost 6 bases, with 11 bases between them. Germline CDR1 reads MNHEY; CDR2 reads SVGAGI. In DNA, the CDR3 is TGTGCCAGCAGTTACGTCTCAGGGTCCAATGAGCAGTTCTTC. This codes for CASSYVSGSNEQFF.

A few counts support this clonotype. The rearrangement joins TRBV11-2 to TRBJ2-7, with D perhaps matching TRBD1 (5 bases). V was clipped by 0 bases and J by 2 bases, with 11 bases between them. Germline lookup yields CDR1 SGHAT and CDR2 FQNNGV. There are 15 residues in the CDR3. Written as DNA, the CDR3 is TGTGCCAGCAGCTTAGAGCAGGGCAGAACCTACGAGCAGTACTTC. Protein: CASSLEQGRTYEQYF.

This clonotype was seen repeatedly, ten times or more. V gene TRBV6-2 or TRBV6-3 combines with J gene TRBJ1-2; D may be TRBD1 (6 bases). Germline CDR1 MNHEY, CDR2 SVGEGT. The CDR3 covers 15 residues. Deletions cut 6 bases from V and 4 bases from J, with 18 bases between. CDR3 sequence: CASRETGAETYGYTF. The CDR3 bases are TGTGCCAGCAGGGAGACAGGAGCCGAGACCTATGGCTACACCTTC.

This clonotype has only a few counts. The chain combines TRBV7-8 with TRBJ2-3; 7 bases fit TRBD1. V was clipped by 5 bases and J by 2 bases; unmatched bases: 4. The germline V gene encodes CDR1 SGHVS and CDR2 FQNEAQ. CDR3 length: 14 residues. In DNA, the CDR3 is TGTGCCAGCAGCCGGGGACAGTACACAGATACGCAGTATTTT. It is translated as CASSRGQYTDTQYF.

The chain is built from TRBV20-1 and TRBJ1-5; tentative D call: TRBD1 (5 bases). Germline V gene data show CDR1 as DFQATT and CDR2 as SNEGSKA (reference sequence). V shed 1 base and J shed 0 bases, with 16 bases lying between them. The length of the CDR3 is 17 residues. This chain's CDR3 is CSARVSRAMYSNQPQHF. The CDR3 nucleotides read TGCAGTGCTAGAGTGTCCAGGGCAATGTATAGCAATCAGCCCCAGCATTTT.

The rearrangement uses TRBV15 and TRBJ1-5; 8 nucleotides align to TRBD1. This CDR3 is 15 amino acids long. The V gene's germline CDR1 is LNHNV and CDR2 YYDKDF (reference sequence). Trimming took 6 bases from V and 5 from J; bases not matched to a gene: 9. The CDR3 bases are TGTGCCACCAGATCGGACAGGGTGGTGTATCAGCCCCAGCATTTT. Its protein product is CATRSDRVVYQPQHF. The complete variable domain, with remaining parts taken from reference TRBV15 and TRBJ1-5, reads DAMVIQNPRYQVTQFGKPVTLSCSQTLNHNVMYWYQQKSSQAPKLLFHYYDKDFNNEADTPDNFQSRRPNTSFCFLDIRSPGLGDTAMYLCATRSDRVVYQPQHFGDGTRLSIL.

The gene calls are TRBV20-1 and TRBJ2-1; the D is unclear. The V end lost 6 bases, the J end lost 6 bases, and 6 bases lay between the germline ends. CDR1 and CDR2 from the germline V gene are DFQATT and SNEGSKA (reference sequence). This CDR3 is 10 amino acids long. The CDR3: CSAKTNEQFF. CDR3 nucleotide sequence: TGCAGTGCGAAGACCAATGAGCAGTTCTTC.

The V call is TRBV7-2, the J call TRBJ2-3; D is unresolved. The V end was cut by 0 bases, the J end by 2 bases, with 9 bases between. This CDR3 has 15 residues. CDR1 and CDR2 (germline): SGHTA, FQGNSA. The CDR3 region has the DNA TGTGCCAGCAGCTTAGCAACCGGGTCCACAGATACGCAGTATTTT. Protein product: CASSLATGSTDTQYF.

V is TRBV20-1 and J is TRBJ2-7; either TRBD1 or TRBD2 may supply D (5 bases each). This CDR3 has 16 residues. In germline, CDR1 is DFQATT, CDR2 SNEGSKA (reference sequence). V dropped 2 bases and J dropped 10 bases, with 27 bases sitting between them. The CDR3 DNA sequence: TGCAGTGCTAGACCTATACAACTAGTGGCAGGGTGGGTCCAGTACTTC. It encodes CSARPIQLVAGWVQYF.

Only a few counts were recorded for this clonotype. CDR3 residues: CASSLDSRGGRNEQFF. Written as DNA, the CDR3 is TGTGCCAGCAGCTTAGACTCGAGGGGAGGGCGGAATGAGCAGTTCTTC. The chain uses TRBV11-2 and TRBJ2-1; 7 positions match TRBD2. The CDR3 covers 16 residues. V lost 0 bases and J lost 7; bases outside the gene matches: 9. Germline V gene lookup returns CDR1 SGHAT and CDR2 FQNNGV.

The chain links TRBV10-3 to TRBJ2-3; 9 bases match TRBD2. The CDR3 spans 14 residues. Losses at the gene ends were 8 bases for V and 1 base for J; bases not matched to a gene: 4. The germline CDR1 and CDR2 sequences are ENHRY and SYGVKD. CDR3 in DNA: TGTGCCATCGGACGGACTAGCGGCACAGATACGCAGTATTTT. Amino acid sequence: CAIGRTSGTDTQYF.

In this sample, this clonotype turned up once. A much larger clone lies one base from this, so it may be a read error. V is TRBV4-3 and J is TRBJ2-5; TRBD1 is a possible D gene (5 bases). V was pared by 1 base and J by 11 bases, with 14 bases between. CDR3 length: 13 residues. The germline V gene encodes CDR1 LGHNA and CDR2 YSLEER. CDR3 bases: TGCGCCAGCAGCCAAGGACAGTTCAATGAGCAGTACTTC. Its translation: CASSQGQFNEQYF.

This clonotype was picked up a small number of times. This rearrangement joins TRBV5-1 to TRBJ1-6; TRBD1 agrees at 10 bases. CDR3 length: 15 residues. J lost 8 bases, V lost 3 bases, and 5 bases had no gene match. In germline, CDR1 is SGHRS, CDR2 YFSETQ. CDR3 sequence reads: CASSSSDRGYSPLHF. CDR3 in DNA: TGCGCCAGCAGCTCTTCGGACAGGGGGTATTCACCCCTCCACTTT. The full variable domain, rest sourced from reference TRBV5-1 and TRBJ1-6, is KAGVTQTPRYLIKTRGQQVTLSCSPISGHRSVSWYQQTPGQGLQFLFEYFSETQRNKGNFPGRFSGRQFSNSRSEMNVSTLELGDSALYLCASSSSDRGYSPLHFGNGTRLTVT.

This clonotype was detected only once. The chain recombines TRBV21-1 with TRBJ1-2; no DNA check was done on the table's D call, TRBD1. TRBV21-1 is classified as a pseudogene. The CDR3 sequence is 17 residues long. The CDR3 here is CASSRGPSQTGHYGYTF. The CDR3 bases are TGTGCCAGCAGCAGAGGCCCGAGCCAGACAGGGCACTATGGCTACACCTTC.

This clonotype was recorded many times. The chain couples TRBV20-1 to TRBJ2-7, with D possibly matching TRBD2 (6 bases). Trimming took 0 bases from V and 2 from J, leaving 14 bases between them. The CDR3 contains 15 residues. Germline V gene sequence: CDR1 DFQATT, CDR2 SNEGSKA (reference sequence). The CDR3 is CSARDPGLPTYEQYF. The CDR3 nucleotides are TGCAGTGCTAGAGACCCCGGACTACCAACCTACGAGCAGTACTTC.

The chain uses TRBV15 and TRBJ1-6; D not certain. CDR1 is LNHNV, CDR2 YYDKDF, per germline (reference sequence). The CDR3 consists of 15 residues. The V end lost 0 bases, the J end lost 8 bases, and 11 bases lay between the germline ends. The CDR3 DNA sequence: TGTGCCACCAGCAGAGATCGCCGGCCAGATTCACCCCTCCACTTT. This codes for CATSRDRRPDSPLHF.

As concerns this clonotype: The CDR3 does not close with the conserved phenylalanine or tryptophan, likely indicating a read error. The chain is built from TRBV11-2 and TRBJ1-1, with 9 bases lining up with TRBD1. CDR3 length: 12 amino acids. J gave up 10 bases and V 8 bases, and 8 bases lay outside the gene matches. CDR1 is SGHAT, CDR2 FQNNGV, per germline. CDR3 DNA: TGTGCCAGCTCCGGGACAGGGACGGGAGCTTTCTTG. Its translation is CASSGTGTGAFL.

The chain uses TRBV9 and TRBJ2-7; TRBD2 matches at 10 bases. The CDR3 is 16 residues long. The trim removed 4 bases at V and 0 bases at J, leaving 7 bases unmatched. The germline gives CDR1 SGDLS, CDR2 YYNGEE. CDR3 nucleotide sequence: TGTGCCAGCAGCCCGGGGACTAGCGCGGGCTCCTACGAGCAGTACTTC. Translation gives CASSPGTSAGSYEQYF.

The V and J genes are TRBV20-1 and TRBJ2-7, with D perhaps assigned TRBD1 or TRBD2 (5 bases each). Per the germline V gene, CDR1 is DFQATT and CDR2 is SNEGSKA (reference sequence). CDR3 size: 14 residues. V lost 5 bases and J 3 bases, leaving 17 bases between the germline ends. CDR3 residues: CSAFPLRGGYEQYF. CDR3 coding DNA: TGCAGTGCTTTTCCTCTGAGGGGCGGCTACGAGCAGTACTTC.